This T cell receptor beta chain was identified during a study of T-cell memory formation after mild COVID-19. Using constant-segment primers, 5'RACE produced TCR alpha and TCR beta cDNA libraries carrying sample barcodes and UMIs. TCRdb ran MiXCR on the 5' RACE reads and lists one entry per CDR3 protein. Of around 340,000 distinct CDR3 sequences listed, roughly 13% are singletons. This CDR3 is 13 amino acids long. Trimming cost V 8 bases and J 5 bases, with 16 bases left between them. Per the germline V gene, CDR1 is SNHLY and CDR2 is FYNNEI. The chain is built from TRBV2 and TRBJ2-7; maybe TRBD2 (6 bases). Material: PBMCs or a T cell subset sorted from them (not recorded which). The receptor was isolated from a man younger than 35 who had mild COVID-19 (a few samples of this study predate the infection). Cell type and time point are not known. CDR3: CASSTYGGNEQYV. The DNA of the CDR3 is TGTGCCAGCTCTACCTACGGGGGAAACGAGCAGTACGTC.